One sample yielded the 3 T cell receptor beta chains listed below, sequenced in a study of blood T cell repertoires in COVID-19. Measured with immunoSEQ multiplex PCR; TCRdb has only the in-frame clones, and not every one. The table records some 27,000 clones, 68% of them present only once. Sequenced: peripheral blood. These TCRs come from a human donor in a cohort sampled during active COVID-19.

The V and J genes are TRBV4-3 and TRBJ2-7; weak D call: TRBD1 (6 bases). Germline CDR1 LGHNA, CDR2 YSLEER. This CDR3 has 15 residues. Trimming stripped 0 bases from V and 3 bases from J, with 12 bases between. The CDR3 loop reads CASSQDLGTLYEQYF. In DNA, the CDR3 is TGCGCCAGCAGCCAAGACCTCGGGACACTCTACGAGCAGTACTTC.

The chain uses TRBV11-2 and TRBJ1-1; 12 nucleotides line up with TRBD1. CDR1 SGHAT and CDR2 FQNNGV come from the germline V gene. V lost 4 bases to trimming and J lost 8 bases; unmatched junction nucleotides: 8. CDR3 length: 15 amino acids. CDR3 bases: TGTGCCAGCAGCTACAGTGGGACAGGGGGCGGAGAAGCTTTCTTT. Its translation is CASSYSGTGGGEAFF.

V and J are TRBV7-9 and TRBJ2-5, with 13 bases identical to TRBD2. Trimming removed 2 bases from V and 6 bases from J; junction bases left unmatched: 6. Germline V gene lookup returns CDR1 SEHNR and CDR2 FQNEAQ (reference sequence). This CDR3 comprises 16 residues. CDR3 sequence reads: CASSLLRTSGSKTQYF. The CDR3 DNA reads TGTGCCAGCAGCTTACTGCGGACTAGCGGGAGTAAGACCCAGTACTTC.